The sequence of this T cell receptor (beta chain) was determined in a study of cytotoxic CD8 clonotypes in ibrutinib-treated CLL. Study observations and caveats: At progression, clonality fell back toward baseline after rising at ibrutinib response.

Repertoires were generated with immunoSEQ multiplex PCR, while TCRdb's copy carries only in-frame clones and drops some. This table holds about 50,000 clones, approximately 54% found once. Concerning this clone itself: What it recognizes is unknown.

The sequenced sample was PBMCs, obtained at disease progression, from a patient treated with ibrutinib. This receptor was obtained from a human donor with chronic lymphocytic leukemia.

The CDR3 loop reads CATGISGPQHF. DNA of the CDR3: TGCGCCACCGGAATCTCGGGGCCCCAGCATTTT. This chain joins TRBV10-2 and TRBJ1-5; no definite D call. From germline, CDR1 is WSHSY and CDR2 SAAADI. Between the trimmed V and J ends, which lost 10 bases and 9 bases, there was a span of 13 bases. This CDR3 contains 11 residues.